A selection of T cell receptor beta chains follows, all from one sample in a study of T cell responses to AZD1222 COVID-19 vaccine. Assay used: immunoSEQ multiplex PCR; TCRdb lists only in-frame clones, some missing. The sample includes 110,000 to 150,000 clones, more than 75% of them seen just once. This specimen consisted of peripheral blood, obtained 28 days after the second AZD1222 dose. Every receptor here comes from an adult who received the AZD1222 COVID-19 vaccine. Each CDR3 is given with its conserved first and last residue. D genes are given only for firm matches. Rows give clone size only sometimes, using once, few, many, or a class for an expanded clone.

V gene	D gene	clone size	J gene	CDR3 DNA	CDR3 protein
TRBV27	-	once	TRBJ2-3	TGTGCCAGCAGTTCCCTAGACTCAAGGACTTATACTAGCACAGATACGCAGTATTTT	CASSSLDSRTYTSTDTQYF
TRBV10-1	-	-	TRBJ2-1	TGCGCCAGCAGTGAGTCTGGGCTTGTCCATGAGCAGTTCTTC	CASSESGLVHEQFF
TRBV28	-	-	TRBJ1-3	TGTGCCAGCAGTTTCTCAAGCGGGGGCTCTGGAAACACCATATATTTT	CASSFSSGGSGNTIYF
TRBV27	TRBD1	-	TRBJ1-1	TGTGCCCACACTTCAGGGGGAGAGGGAACTGAAGCTTTCTTT	CAHTSGGEGTEAFF
TRBV9	-	-	TRBJ2-6	TGTGCCAGCTCTGGGGCCAACGTCCTGACTTTC	CASSGANVLTF
TRBV27	TRBD1	-	TRBJ2-7	TGTGCCAGCGGGATCAGGGGGTACTCCTACGAGCAGTACTTC	CASGIRGYSYEQYF
TRBV5-4	-	once	TRBJ1-2	TGTGCCAGCAGGGGGGGGGCGGCAGGGCCGGCCCCACTTAACTATGGCTACACCTTC	CASRGGAAGPAPLNYGYTF
TRBV5-1	-	-	TRBJ2-3	TGCGCCAGCAGCTTGGGGTTAGCGGACACAGATACGCAGTATTTT	CASSLGLADTDTQYF
TRBV5-1	-	-	TRBJ1-2	TGCGCCAGCAGCTTGGTAGGGGGAGGTGGCTACACCTTC	CASSLVGGGGYTF
TRBV30	-	-	TRBJ2-6	TGTGCCTGGCTCCTGGCCAACGTCCTGACTTTC	CAWLLANVLTF